This T cell receptor beta chain was sequenced for a study of T cells in Graves' hyperthyroidism and ophthalmopathy. At the level of the study: Peripheral blood was acquired at first diagnosis, ahead of any therapy whatsoever.

A lack of ophthalmopathy progression within 18 months defined stable Graves' hyperthyroidism. Those with hyperthyroidism were 18 to 65 years old, newly diagnosed, and ill for under 2 months. Clinical symptoms, serum thyroxine and TRAb, thyroid ultrasound and orbital computed tomography were used for the diagnoses. This clonotype was recorded many times. This CDR3 has 16 amino acids. Trimming took 1 base from V and 4 from J, leaving 14 bases between them. CDR1 and CDR2 (germline): LGHDT, YNNKEL (reference sequence). From RNA transcripts, TCR beta CDR3 regions were amplified. Initially, a first-round RT-PCR of the TCR CDR3 employed the HTBI primer set. TCRdb reprocessed the multiplex PCR reads with MiXCR, giving one entry per CDR3 protein. The table lists about 200,000 distinct CDR3 sequences, around 17% of them singletons.

The chain couples TRBV3-1 to TRBJ1-5; D remains ambiguous. This TCR came from a woman aged 45-59 years with Graves' hyperthyroidism. The source material was blood. The DNA of the CDR3 is TGTGCCAGCAGCCAAGGAGAGGGTAGGCGGAATCAGCCCCAGCATTTT. Residues: CASSQGEGRRNQPQHF.